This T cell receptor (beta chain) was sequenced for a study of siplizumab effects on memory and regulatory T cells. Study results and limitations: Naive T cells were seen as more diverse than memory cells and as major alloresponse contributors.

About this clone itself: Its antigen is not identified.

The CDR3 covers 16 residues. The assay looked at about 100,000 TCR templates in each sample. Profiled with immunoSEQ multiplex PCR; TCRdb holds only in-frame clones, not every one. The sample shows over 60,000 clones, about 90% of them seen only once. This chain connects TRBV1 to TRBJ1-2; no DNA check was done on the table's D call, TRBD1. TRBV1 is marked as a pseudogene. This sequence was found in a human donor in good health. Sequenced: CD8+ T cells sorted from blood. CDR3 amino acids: CTSSQGGRGTNYGYTF. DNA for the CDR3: TGCACCAGCAGCCAAGGTGGCAGGGGGACTAACTATGGCTACACCTTC.